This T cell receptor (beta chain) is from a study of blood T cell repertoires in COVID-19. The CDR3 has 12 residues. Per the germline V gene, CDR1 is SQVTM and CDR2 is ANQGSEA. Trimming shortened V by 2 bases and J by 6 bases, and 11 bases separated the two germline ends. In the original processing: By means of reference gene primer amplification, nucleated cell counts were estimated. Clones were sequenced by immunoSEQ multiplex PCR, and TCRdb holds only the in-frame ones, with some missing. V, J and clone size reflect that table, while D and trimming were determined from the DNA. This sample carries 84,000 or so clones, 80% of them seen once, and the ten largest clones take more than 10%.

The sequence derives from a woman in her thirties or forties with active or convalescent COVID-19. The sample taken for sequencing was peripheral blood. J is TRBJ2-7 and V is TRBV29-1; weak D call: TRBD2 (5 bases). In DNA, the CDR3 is TGCAGCGTTGAAAGTACTAGAACCGAGCAGTACTTC. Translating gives CSVESTRTEQYF.